The 20 T cell receptor beta chains below come from one sample, sequenced in a study of molecular identifiers for immune sequencing clone quantification listed by TCRdb under 2018. The receptor library was made with PCR. Sequencing relied on a NextSeq 500. TCRdb trimmed public reads at Q25 via fastp, called clones via MiXCR and kept in-frame beta chains. Every distinct CDR3 protein forms one entry, paired with its most common genes and DNA. This sample comprises a few hundred thousand distinct CDR3 sequences, roughly 23% of them detected only once. Around 0.76% of the sample lies in the top ten. The sample taken for sequencing was naive CD8+ T cells from blood, with Jurkat cell RNA spiked in. Reading the label with the study, this specimen's cell subset or site is: FACS-sorted CD8+CD4-CCR7+CD45RA+ naive T cells. The receptor source for this set is a human donor in good health. Some libraries in this study had Jurkat cell RNA spiked in.

This clonotype was counted a few times. The rearrangement links TRBV11-2 to TRBJ2-1; D is possibly TRBD1 (5 bases). V lost 1 base to trimming and J lost 3 bases, with 10 bases between them. CDR3 length: 15 amino acids. From germline, CDR1 is SGHAT and CDR2 FQNNGV. CDR3 loop: CASSLASGLYNEQFF. The CDR3 DNA follows: TGTGCCAGCAGCTTAGCATCAGGGCTCTACAATGAGCAGTTCTTC.

This clonotype was detected many times. V gene TRBV7-9 combines with J gene TRBJ2-3; the D gene is possibly TRBD2 (7 bases). Trimming left V 1 base short and J 4 bases short, with 18 bases between. The CDR3 has 17 amino acids. Germline V CDR1 and CDR2: SEHNR, FQNEAQ (reference sequence). CDR3 DNA: TGTGCCAGCAGCTTAGGCCCTGTGGGGGGGCGGCCAGATACGCAGTATTTT. Translated, it gives CASSLGPVGGRPDTQYF.

This clonotype was seen at least ten times. The V gene is TRBV6-2 or TRBV6-3, the J gene TRBJ2-4, with D maybe TRBD1 (6 bases). The V gene lost 4 bases and the J gene lost 11 bases, with 9 bases spanning the gap. Per the germline V gene, CDR1 is MNHEY and CDR2 is SVGEGT. CDR3 length: 11 residues. Here the CDR3 reads CASSSGQFQYF. DNA for the CDR3: TGTGCCAGCAGTTCTGGACAGTTTCAGTACTTC.

This clonotype was seen at least ten times. The chain is built from TRBV7-9 and TRBJ2-3; the match to TRBD2 covers 11 bases. V shed 4 bases, J shed 2 bases, and the junction held 17 bases outside the gene matches. CDR3 length: 20 residues. Per the germline V gene, CDR1 is SEHNR and CDR2 is FQNEAQ (reference sequence). The CDR3 sequence is CASSSTLAGARHTNTDTQYF. In nucleotides, the CDR3 is TGTGCCAGCAGCTCCACACTAGCGGGGGCCCGACACACCAACACAGATACGCAGTATTTT.

To note about this clonotype: A single base separates this from a much larger clone, so it may be a read error. The rearrangement links TRBV7-2 to TRBJ1-1, with D uncertain. The germline CDR1 and CDR2 sequences are SGHTA and FQGNSA. The length of the CDR3 is 15 residues. CDR3 sequence (DNA): TGTGCCAGCAGCTTAGGTACTAACACTGACACTGAAACTTTCTTT. The encoded protein is CASSLGTNTDTETFF.

This clonotype appeared many times. The chain links TRBV12-3 or TRBV12-4 to TRBJ1-5; TRBD1 matches at 7 bases. This CDR3 is built from 16 residues. With 4 bases clipped from V and 4 bases from J, the junction kept 10 bases outside the gene matches. Here the CDR3 DNA reads TGTGCCAGCAGTTCCTCCTCGACAGGGTTGAATCAGCCCCAGCATTTT. Translated, it gives CASSSSSTGLNQPQHF.

This chain uses TRBV6-2 or TRBV6-3 with TRBJ1-5, with 9 bases fitting TRBD1. This CDR3 contains 14 residues. After removal of 6 bases from V and 7 bases from J, the junction contained 7 bases not matched to a gene. CDR1 is MNHEY and CDR2 is SVGEGT in the germline V gene. CDR3 loop: CASSRDRGGQPQHF. The CDR3 DNA follows: TGTGCCAGCAGCCGTGACAGGGGGGGCCAGCCCCAGCATTTT.

This clonotype has only a few counts. The chain links TRBV28 to TRBJ2-6; no clear D. Germline V gives CDR1 MDHEN, CDR2 SYDVKM. The ends were cut back, 5 bases at V and 0 bases at J, with 14 bases in the middle. This CDR3 has 17 residues. In nucleotides, the CDR3 is TGTGCCAGCAGTCAGATCCGCCCCTTCTCTGGGGCCAACGTCCTGACTTTC. Translation: CASSQIRPFSGANVLTF. Filled out from reference TRBV28 and TRBJ2-6, the complete variable domain reads DVKVTQSSRYLVKRTGEKVFLECVQDMDHENMFWYRQDPGLGLRLIYFSYDVKMKEKGDIPEGYSVSREKKERFSLILESASTNQTSMYLCASSQIRPFSGANVLTFGAGSRLTVL.

About this clonotype: A much more abundant neighbour one base away suggests this may be a read error. This rearrangement joins TRBV2 to TRBJ2-3; D unclear. V dropped 3 bases and J dropped 0 bases, with 16 bases sitting between them. This CDR3 is built from 17 residues. The germline V gene has CDR1 SNHLY and CDR2 FYNNEI. The CDR3 protein is CASSDLVADPSTDTQYF. The DNA for the CDR3 is TGTGCCAGCAGTGACCTGGTGGCAGATCCTAGCACAGATACGCAGTATTTT.

Remarks on this clonotype: This may be a read error, as it is one base from a much larger clone. The chain recombines TRBV7-2 with TRBJ2-3; 8 nucleotides match TRBD2. The CDR3 extends over 17 amino acids. V gave up 4 bases and J gave up 0 bases; unmatched junction bases: 9. Per the germline V gene, CDR1 is SGHTA and CDR2 is FQGNSA. The CDR3 protein is CASSSFGGGPSTDTQYF. The CDR3 DNA reads as TGTGCCAGCAGCTCATTTGGCGGGGGGCCTAGCACAGATACGCAGTATTTT.

On this clonotype: A much larger clone sits a single nucleotide away, making a read error possible. The chain joins TRBV20-1 to TRBJ2-5, with no clear D. Trimming pared 3 bases from V and 4 bases from J, leaving 12 bases between. Germline V CDR1 and CDR2: DFQATT, SNEGSKA (reference sequence). The CDR3 covers 13 residues. The CDR3 DNA reads TGCAGTGCTAGGTGGCATTGGTCAGAGACCCAGTACTTC. Translation: CSARWHWSETQYF.

This chain connects TRBV7-9 to TRBJ2-3, with TRBD2 matching 8 bases. After removal of 0 bases from V and 5 bases from J, the junction contained 4 bases not matched to a gene. This CDR3 has 15 amino acids. CDR1 is SEHNR and CDR2 is FQNEAQ in the germline V gene (reference sequence). Here the CDR3 DNA reads TGTGCCAGCAGCTTAGCCGGCGGGGGGAAAGATACGCAGTATTTT. Protein product: CASSLAGGGKDTQYF.

As for this clonotype: Given a much more abundant clone one base away, this may be a read error. The chain combines TRBV7-6 with TRBJ2-6; D is possibly TRBD1 (5 bases). CDR3 size: 15 residues. In germline, CDR1 is SGHVS, CDR2 FNYEAQ. For the CDR3, the DNA is TGTGCCAGCAGCTTACCTCCCTCTGGGGCCCACGTCCTGACTTTC. Its translation: CASSLPPSGAHVLTF.

This clonotype was seen ten or more times. The chain combines TRBV5-1 with TRBJ1-3; D not resolved. Germline CDR1 SGHRS, CDR2 YFSETQ. This CDR3 is built from 15 residues. V was clipped by 0 bases and J by 4 bases, with 11 bases between them. The CDR3 DNA sequence: TGCGCCAGCAGCTTGGCGGTGGGGTCCGGAAACACCATATATTTT. Translated, it gives CASSLAVGSGNTIYF.

Points on this clonotype: This may stem from a read error, because a much larger clone lies one nucleotide away. The chain combines TRBV2 with TRBJ2-7; 7 bases agree with TRBD2. Unmatched junction bases numbered 14, after V lost 6 bases and J lost 0 bases. Per germline, CDR1 SNHLY and CDR2 FYNNEI. The CDR3 runs to 17 residues. CDR3 protein: CASSLMTTGGSSYEQYF. The CDR3 nucleotides are TGTGCCAGCAGCCTGATGACAACGGGAGGAAGCTCCTACGAGCAGTACTTC.

The CDR3 nucleotides are TGTGCCAGCACAACGAGGGGGTCGAGTACTGAAGCTTTCTTT. Amino acid sequence: CASTTRGSSTEAFF. The rearrangement uses TRBV5-6 and TRBJ1-1, with a possible D match to TRBD1 (6 bases). Germline CDR1 SGHDT, CDR2 YYEEEE. Trimming pared 6 bases from V and 5 bases from J, leaving 17 bases between. This CDR3 has 14 residues.

This clonotype has more than one count but fewer than ten. The chain is built from TRBV12-3 or TRBV12-4 and TRBJ2-2, with D possibly TRBD1 on 5 matching bases. The V gene lost 6 bases and the J gene lost 11 bases, with 10 bases spanning the gap. The CDR3 loop spans 11 amino acids. The CDR3 protein is CASRDKIELFF. The CDR3 DNA sequence: TGTGCCAGCAGGGACAAAATAGAGCTGTTTTTT.

This clonotype turned up a few times. This chain joins TRBV12-3 or TRBV12-4 and TRBJ2-3; 7 bases agree with TRBD2. The V gene end was trimmed by 6 bases and the J gene end by 3 bases; junction bases not matched to a gene: 9. The CDR3 length is 15 residues. For the CDR3, the DNA is TGTGCCAGCAGGGGGGGGTTCGGGGGTACAGATACGCAGTATTTT. It is translated as CASRGGFGGTDTQYF.

The chain couples TRBV2 to TRBJ2-3; 11 bases agree with TRBD1. The CDR3 runs to 17 residues. CDR1 is SNHLY and CDR2 is FYNNEI in the germline V gene. The junction had 5 bases not matched to a gene; V was cut back by 1 base and J by 2 bases. DNA of the CDR3: TGTGCCAGCAGTGAAGAACCGGGACAGGGGGACACAGATACGCAGTATTTT. This encodes CASSEEPGQGDTDTQYF.

This clonotype was detected once. This clone may be a read error of a much larger clone one base away. The rearrangement joins TRBV2 to TRBJ2-3; D call uncertain. This CDR3 region has 15 residues. Germline assignment: CDR1 SNHLY and CDR2 FYNNEI. Trimming took off 3 bases at V and 7 bases at J, with 17 bases between the two ends. CDR3 sequence: CASSEPGAFSNTQYF. In DNA, the CDR3 is TGTGCCAGCAGTGAGCCGGGCGCCTTCTCAAATACGCAGTATTTT.